This T cell receptor beta chain was found in a study of T cell clones after liver transplantation. The wider study: In this trial, immunosuppression withdrawal was attempted within 2 years of liver transplant. A pre-transplant mixed lymphocyte reaction with TCRbeta sequencing defined graft-donor-reactive clones followed in post-transplant blood.

Findings and limits, study-wide: Post-transplant, graft-donor-reactive CD4 TCRbeta sequences in blood dropped significantly in most of the 8 subjects.

Data came from immunoSEQ multiplex PCR; TCRdb stores just in-frame clones and leaves some out. The sample has thousands of clones, 70% to 80% seen once; the top ten hold 37%. Details on this clone: Its antigen is still unknown.

Unstimulated PBMCs were sorted into CD3+CD4+ and CD3+CD8+ populations. The source material was CD8+ T cells from blood, sampled 24 months after liver transplant. The sequence came from a human patient who received a liver transplant. Some T cells may be graft donor cells.

Here the CDR3 reads CAWSLSDYNEQFF. CDR3 nucleotides: TGTGCCTGGAGTTTGAGCGACTACAATGAGCAGTTCTTC. The genes are TRBV30 and TRBJ2-1; D gene uncertain. This CDR3 has 13 amino acids. With 2 bases removed from V and 3 bases from J, the gap between germline ends came to 8 bases. Per the germline V gene, CDR1 is GTSNPN and CDR2 is SVGIG (reference sequence).